Below are 20 T cell receptor beta chains sequenced from a single sample in a study of blood T cell repertoires in COVID-19. Data came from immunoSEQ multiplex PCR; TCRdb stores just in-frame clones and leaves some out. The sample has about 89,000 clones; about nine tenths are singletons. Material: peripheral blood. These receptors were obtained from a man between 60 and 75 years old with acute or convalescent COVID-19.

The chain employs TRBV27 and TRBJ1-5; D unclear. Per germline, CDR1 MNHEY and CDR2 SMNVEV (reference sequence). The V end was cut by 5 bases, the J end by 6 bases, with 8 bases between. The CDR3 is 12 residues long. This CDR3 reads CASSTGGQPQHF. CDR3 nucleotide sequence: TGTGCCAGCAGTACGGGAGGTCAGCCCCAGCATTTT.

The chain links TRBV5-1 to TRBJ1-3; 7 bases map to TRBD1. This CDR3 has 16 residues. The V and J ends lost 3 bases and 1 base, in that order; junction bases with no gene match: 7. Germline V lookup: CDR1 SGHRS, CDR2 YFSETQ. CDR3 loop: CASSWGQRGSGNTIYF. DNA of the CDR3: TGCGCCAGCAGCTGGGGACAGCGAGGTTCTGGAAACACCATATATTTT.

The chain carries TRBV7-2 and TRBJ2-1; possible D gene TRBD2, 6 bases. V lost 1 base to trimming and J lost 5 bases, with 12 bases between them. Germline CDR1 SGHTA, CDR2 FQGNSA. The CDR3 consists of 15 residues. The CDR3, as DNA: TGTGCCAGCAGCTTAGATCTGGCGGGACACAATGAGCAGTTCTTC. Amino acids: CASSLDLAGHNEQFF.

Only one count was recorded for this clone. The junction departs from germline at one end; a sequencing error may be responsible. This chain joins TRBV7-9 and TRBJ2-1; 10 bases match TRBD2. The CDR3 is 15 residues long. Germline-derived CDR1 and CDR2 are SEHNR and FQNEAQ (reference sequence). DNA of the CDR3: TGTGCCAGCAGCCTAGCGGGAGCCACTACCGATGAGCAGTTCTTC. It is translated as CASSLAGATTDEQFF. Full variable domain (missing parts from reference TRBV7-9 and TRBJ2-1): DTGVSQNPRHKITKRGQNVTFRCDPISEHNRLYWYRQTLGQGPEFLTYFQNEAQLEKSRLLSDRFSAERPKGSFSTLEIQRTEQGDSAMYLCASSLAGATTDEQFFGPGTRLTVL.

The V and J genes are TRBV20-1 and TRBJ2-7; D not resolved. The CDR3 consists of 10 residues. The germline gives CDR1 DFQATT, CDR2 SNEGSKA (reference sequence). V lost 6 bases and J 3 bases, leaving 6 bases between the germline ends. CDR3 residues: CSAYLYEQYF. CDR3 coding DNA: TGCAGTGCGTATCTCTACGAGCAGTACTTC.

The chain joins TRBV18 to TRBJ1-2; D perhaps matches TRBD1 (5 bases). From germline, CDR1 is KGHSH and CDR2 LQKENI. This CDR3 is built from 12 residues. The ends were cut back, 2 bases at V and 4 bases at J, with 5 bases in the middle. CDR3 sequence: CASSPDSYGYTF. CDR3 coding DNA: TGTGCCAGCTCACCAGACAGCTATGGCTACACCTTC.

The gene calls are TRBV28 and TRBJ2-7; 8 positions agree with TRBD1. V gave up 6 bases and J gave up 3 bases; unmatched junction bases: 7. The CDR3 has 14 amino acids. Germline values: CDR1 MDHEN, CDR2 SYDVKM. In DNA form, the CDR3 reads TGTGCCAGCAGCTTAACCAGGGGGCTCTACGAGCAGTACTTC. It specifies CASSLTRGLYEQYF.

The J gene is TRBJ1-2, the V gene TRBV5-8; possible D gene TRBD1, 6 bases. The CDR3 runs to 15 residues. V was trimmed by 0 bases and J by 8 bases, leaving 17 bases between them. Looked up from germline, CDR1 is SGHTS and CDR2 is YDEGEE. The CDR3 protein is CASSLAEGVLAGYTF. In DNA, the CDR3 is TGTGCCAGCAGCTTGGCCGAGGGGGTCCTGGCGGGCTACACCTTC.

The chain carries TRBV9 and TRBJ2-7; D is undetermined. Looked up from germline, CDR1 is SGDLS and CDR2 is YYNGEE. Trimming cost V 0 bases and J 1 base, with 8 bases left between them. The CDR3 spans 14 residues. The CDR3 DNA is TGTGCCAGCAGCGTAGATGGCCAGTCCTACGAGCAGTACTTC. This encodes CASSVDGQSYEQYF.

This clone was seen a single time. This chain uses TRBV28 with TRBJ2-2, with D possibly matching TRBD1 (5 bases). This CDR3 is 15 amino acids long. Trimming stripped 3 bases from V and 1 base from J, with 9 bases between. Germline-derived CDR1 and CDR2 are MDHEN and SYDVKM. The CDR3 DNA sequence: TGTGCCAGCAGTTTCATAGGGGAGAACACCGGGGAGCTGTTTTTT. As protein: CASSFIGENTGELFF.

J is TRBJ2-1 and V is TRBV30; 10 nucleotides line up with TRBD1. This CDR3 is 13 amino acids long. The trim removed 2 bases at V and 7 bases at J, leaving 2 bases unmatched. The germline V gene encodes CDR1 GTSNPN and CDR2 SVGIG (reference sequence). This CDR3 reads CAWSWDRGNEQFF. In DNA, the CDR3 is TGTGCCTGGAGTTGGGACAGGGGTAATGAGCAGTTCTTC.

The chain recombines TRBV7-9 with TRBJ1-1, with D unresolved. Trimming pared 0 bases from V and 5 bases from J, leaving 10 bases between. The V gene's germline CDR1 is SEHNR and CDR2 FQNEAQ (reference sequence). There are 14 residues in the CDR3. The CDR3 DNA reads TGTGCCAGCAGCTTAGCGGAGGGATGGACTGAAGCTTTCTTT. It codes for CASSLAEGWTEAFF.

The chain combines TRBV5-8 with TRBJ1-3, with TRBD1 identical over 7 bases. V shed 4 bases, J shed 0 bases, and the junction held 4 bases outside the gene matches. This CDR3 is 15 amino acids long. The germline gives CDR1 SGHTS, CDR2 YDEGEE. Here the CDR3 reads CASSRGTASGNTIYF. DNA of the CDR3: TGTGCCAGCAGCAGAGGGACAGCCTCTGGAAACACCATATATTTT.

V usage is TRBV11-2 and J usage is TRBJ1-1; D perhaps matches TRBD1 (5 bases). CDR3 length equals 13 residues. Germline values: CDR1 SGHAT, CDR2 FQNNGV. Trimming left V 5 bases short and J 4 bases short, with 11 bases between. The CDR3 is CASSQMGGTEAFF. Here the CDR3 DNA reads TGTGCCAGCAGCCAGATGGGGGGCACTGAAGCTTTCTTT.

This rearrangement joins TRBV3-1 (or the pseudogene TRBV3-2) to TRBJ2-7; D may be TRBD2 (6 bases). The CDR3 is 15 amino acids. Germline CDR1 is LGHDT and CDR2 is YNNKEL (reference sequence). The ends were cut back, 0 bases at V and 3 bases at J, with 12 bases in the middle. The CDR3 DNA is TGTGCCAGCAGCCAAGACGGACCGGGAGACTACGAGCAGTACTTC. Translation: CASSQDGPGDYEQYF.

The chain joins TRBV7-2 to TRBJ2-7, with D perhaps TRBD1 (6 bases). The germline gives CDR1 SGHTA, CDR2 FQGNSA. CDR3 length: 14 amino acids. The V end lost 1 base, the J end lost 0 bases, and 7 bases lay between the germline ends. The CDR3 loop reads CASSLDRASYEQYF. The CDR3 DNA follows: TGTGCCAGCAGCTTAGACAGGGCCTCCTACGAGCAGTACTTC.

The chain combines TRBV6-2 or TRBV6-3 with TRBJ1-6; 8 nucleotides align to TRBD1. This CDR3 has 16 amino acids. Germline-derived CDR1 and CDR2 are MNHEY and SVGEGT. The junction had 8 bases not matched to a gene; V was cut back by 5 bases and J by 5 bases. The CDR3 DNA reads TGTGCCAGCAGTGCTCCGGACAGGGCTCATAATTCACCCCTCCACTTT. Protein sequence: CASSAPDRAHNSPLHF.

About this clone itself: Other DNA sequences of this sample code for an identical CDR3. The chain carries TRBV6-5 and TRBJ2-7, with 9 bases fitting TRBD1. The V and J ends lost 0 bases and 4 bases, in that order; junction bases with no gene match: 4. From germline, CDR1 is MNHEY and CDR2 SVGAGI. This CDR3 contains 15 residues. The CDR3 nucleotides read TGTGCCAGCAGTTACTCCCGGGACAGGGTTTACGAGCAGTACTTC. This gives the protein CASSYSRDRVYEQYF.

V and J are TRBV21-1 and TRBJ2-1; the table assigns TRBD2, which was not confirmed against the DNA. TRBV21-1 is classified as a pseudogene. The CDR3 spans 19 residues. Here the CDR3 DNA reads TGTGCCAGCAGCAAAAGTGGACTAGCGGAGTCACAACCCTACAATGAGCAGTTCTTC. Protein product: CASSKSGLAESQPYNEQFF.

The chain employs TRBV9 and TRBJ2-2; 10 nucleotides align to TRBD1. V was pared by 0 bases and J by 7 bases, with 9 bases of the junction left unmatched. There are 17 residues in the CDR3. The germline gives CDR1 SGDLS, CDR2 YYNGEE. The CDR3 reads CASSVAGQGVFGGELFF. CDR3 DNA: TGTGCCAGCAGCGTAGCTGGACAGGGGGTCTTCGGCGGGGAGCTGTTTTTT.